These 21 T cell receptor beta chains came from one sample sequenced in a study of cytomegalovirus exposure and HLA in healthy donors. PCR was performed using 60 Vbeta and 13 Jbeta primers. Using immunoSEQ multiplex PCR, the repertoire was profiled, and TCRdb retains in-frame clones only, with some absent. The sample holds some 200,000 clones, roughly 13% seen once. Sequences were obtained from PBMCs. The receptors come from a man in his forties or fifties in good health and CMV-seropositive.

This clone was picked up a small number of times. The rearrangement uses TRBV6-1 and TRBJ2-2; perhaps TRBD1 as D (5 bases). The germline V gene has CDR1 MNHNS and CDR2 SASEGT. Trimming removed 4 bases at V and 2 bases at J, with 14 bases between. There are 16 residues in the CDR3. The CDR3 DNA sequence: TGTGCCAGCAGTGGATATCGACAGCTTAACACCGGGGAGCTGTTTTTT. The encoded protein is CASSGYRQLNTGELFF.

This clone was picked up a small number of times. The CDR3 reads CSVEDRSGGTFLPDTQYF. The DNA of the CDR3 is TGCAGCGTTGAAGATAGGAGCGGGGGGACCTTCCTTCCTGATACGCAGTATTTT. V is TRBV29-1 and J is TRBJ2-3; TRBD2 aligns across 9 bases. The CDR3 contains 18 residues. The trim removed 0 bases at V and 6 bases at J, leaving 16 bases unmatched. Germline-derived CDR1 and CDR2 are SQVTM and ANQGSEA.

In this sample, this clone turned up a few times. The junction and the germline gene differ at one end; a read error may be behind it. The genes are TRBV5-1 and TRBJ2-6; 11 bases line up with TRBD1. CDR3 size: 18 residues. Germline V lookup: CDR1 SGHRS, CDR2 YFSETQ. This chain's CDR3 is CASSEGQGVNSGANVLPF. The CDR3 DNA reads TGCGCCAGCAGCGAGGGACAGGGGGTCAACTCTGGGGCCAACGTCCTGCCTTTC.

The chain employs TRBV28 and TRBJ1-1, with TRBD1 identical over 12 bases. The CDR3 runs 16 residues. Trimming cost V 2 bases and J 4 bases; bases outside gene matches: 5. Germline assignment: CDR1 MDHEN and CDR2 SYDVKM. The CDR3 DNA reads TGTGCCAGCAGTTTAAGCGGGACAGGGGGCCCCACTGAAGCTTTCTTT. Its translation is CASSLSGTGGPTEAFF.

This clone was counted a few times. Other nucleotide sequences from this sample produce the same CDR3. The chain couples TRBV5-4 to TRBJ2-7; 7 nucleotides match TRBD1. Germline V gene lookup returns CDR1 SGHNT and CDR2 YYREEE (reference sequence). J lost 3 bases, V lost 4 bases, and 1 base had no gene match. The CDR3 extends over 12 amino acids. The CDR3 DNA is TGTGCCAGCAGCCGACAGGGCTACGAGCAGTACGTC. It specifies CASSRQGYEQYV.

The chain uses TRBV28 and TRBJ1-3; TRBD1 matches at 9 bases. The germline V gene has CDR1 MDHEN and CDR2 SYDVKM. CDR3 length: 16 residues. J lost 4 bases, V lost 5 bases, and 9 bases had no gene match. CDR3 sequence: CASSATGGLRGNTIYF. CDR3 coding DNA: TGTGCCAGCAGTGCTACAGGGGGCTTGAGGGGAAACACCATATATTTT.

The genes are TRBV27 and TRBJ1-1; TRBD1 agrees at 9 bases. The CDR3 has 18 residues. Losses at the gene ends were 8 bases for V and 0 bases for J; bases not matched to a gene: 16. The germline V gene has CDR1 MNHEY and CDR2 SMNVEV (reference sequence). CDR3 region: CASGLFPGQGIMNTEAFF. The CDR3 bases are TGTGCCAGCGGGTTATTTCCGGGACAGGGAATAATGAACACTGAAGCTTTCTTT.

The V and J genes are TRBV5-8 and TRBJ2-2, with 14 bases lining up with TRBD2. Germline CDR1 and CDR2: SGHTS and YDEGEE. The CDR3 covers 16 residues. Unmatched junction bases numbered 4, after V lost 6 bases and J lost 3 bases. CDR3 region: CASTRLAGGDTGELFF. The DNA of the CDR3 is TGTGCCAGCACTCGACTAGCGGGGGGGGACACCGGGGAGCTGTTTTTT.

Only a few counts were recorded for this clone. The gene calls are TRBV19 and TRBJ2-1; the D gene is possibly TRBD2 (5 bases). Germline loops: CDR1 LNHDA, CDR2 SQIVND (reference sequence). The CDR3 contains 15 residues. V was clipped by 6 bases and J by 2 bases, with 14 bases between them. DNA of the CDR3: TGTGCCAGTAGCGTGTGGGGAGAAACCTACAATGAGCAGTTCTTC. It specifies CASSVWGETYNEQFF.

This chain connects TRBV9 to TRBJ2-1; 11 nucleotides align to TRBD1. Germline CDR1 SGDLS, CDR2 YYNGEE. This CDR3 is built from 15 residues. V trimming: 4 bases; J trimming: 7 bases; junction bases outside the gene matches: 7. CDR3 coding DNA: TGTGCCAGCAGCTATACGGACAGGGGGCATAATGAGCAGTTCTTC. Protein: CASSYTDRGHNEQFF.

V and J are TRBV11-2 and TRBJ2-2; D may be TRBD1 (7 bases). V was trimmed by 2 bases and J by 3 bases, leaving 10 bases between them. The CDR3 is 15 residues long. CDR1 is SGHAT and CDR2 is FQNNGV in the germline V gene. The CDR3 coding sequence is TGTGCCAGCAGCTTACAGGGGGAGGACACCGGGGAGCTGTTTTTT. This translates into CASSLQGEDTGELFF.

This clone has only a few counts. V and J are TRBV11-3 and TRBJ1-4, with D tentatively TRBD1 (6 bases). Germline CDR1 and CDR2: SGHNT and YENEEA. The CDR3 runs 15 residues. V was clipped by 3 bases and J by 4 bases, with 12 bases between them. CDR3 amino acids: CASSFKDRFNEKLFF. The CDR3 DNA is TGTGCCAGCAGCTTCAAAGACAGGTTTAATGAAAAACTGTTTTTT. Complete variable domain (other parts from reference TRBV11-3 and TRBJ1-4): EAGVVQSPRYKIIEKKQPVAFWCNPISGHNTLYWYLQNLGQGPELLIRYENEEAVDDSQLPKDRFSAERLKGVDSTLKIQPAELGDSAVYLCASSFKDRFNEKLFFGSGTQLSVL.

CDR3 protein: CASSQDRAGGYTF. CDR3 sequence (DNA): TGTGCCAGCAGCCAGGACAGGGCTGGTGGCTACACCTTC. J is TRBJ1-2 and V is TRBV4-2; 8 bases are shared with TRBD1. This CDR3 comprises 13 residues. Germline CDR1 and CDR2: LGHNA and YNFKEQ. The V segment lost 3 bases and the J segment 7 bases; nucleotides outside the gene matches: 4.

This clone was observed a handful of times. The chain joins TRBV5-6 to TRBJ2-2; TRBD1 is a possible D gene (5 bases). Trimming took off 3 bases at V and 8 bases at J, with 17 bases between the two ends. The CDR3 extends over 15 amino acids. Germline V lookup: CDR1 SGHDT, CDR2 YYEEEE. CDR3 sequence (DNA): TGTGCCAGCAGCTCCAGGGTTGTAGGGGCTGGGGAGCTGTTTTTT. The encoded protein is CASSSRVVGAGELFF. The variable domain in full, completed from reference TRBV5-6 and TRBJ2-2, reads DAGVTQSPTHLIKTRGQQVTLRCSPKSGHDTVSWYQQALGQGPQFIFQYYEEEERQRGNFPDRFSGHQFPNYSSELNVNALLLGDSALYLCASSSRVVGAGELFFGEGSRLTVL.

This clone was seen a handful of times. This chain joins TRBV7-2 and TRBJ2-7; 8 bases line up with TRBD1. This CDR3 comprises 14 residues. J was trimmed by 3 bases and V by 5 bases; bases with no gene match: 6. Germline V gene sequence: CDR1 SGHTA, CDR2 FQGNSA. CDR3 coding DNA: TGTGCCAGCAGCCCGACAGGGGCGGGCTACGAGCAGTACTTC. Translated, it gives CASSPTGAGYEQYF.

This clone was seen a handful of times. DNA for the CDR3: TGTGCCAGTAGTATGACAGTAAATAATTCACCCCTCCACTTT. It yields the protein CASSMTVNNSPLHF. V and J are TRBV19 and TRBJ1-6, with D maybe TRBD1 (5 bases). CDR3 length: 14 amino acids. Germline lookup yields CDR1 LNHDA and CDR2 SQIVND (reference sequence). The V end lost 3 bases, the J end lost 5 bases, and 8 bases lay between the germline ends.

This clone was seen more than once but under ten times. In the same sample, other DNA sequences code for this CDR3. The chain has TRBV18 and TRBJ1-2; D perhaps matches TRBD1 (6 bases). Between the trimmed V and J ends, which lost 2 bases and 2 bases, there was a span of 6 bases. The germline V gene encodes CDR1 KGHSH and CDR2 LQKENI. This CDR3 is built from 13 residues. As DNA, the CDR3 is TGTGCCAGCTCACCAGACAGGAACTATGGCTACACCTTC. This encodes CASSPDRNYGYTF.

This clone has only a few counts. V gene TRBV4-1 combines with J gene TRBJ1-2; a weak D match, TRBD1 (5 bases). The CDR3 has 15 residues. Germline-derived CDR1 and CDR2 are MGHRA and YSYEKL. V was trimmed by 1 base and J by 4 bases, leaving 13 bases between them. Written as DNA, the CDR3 is TGCGCCAGCAGCCAAGGACAGACGGTTCCCTATGGCTACACCTTC. It encodes CASSQGQTVPYGYTF.

This clone was counted between two and nine times. The V and J genes are TRBV5-1 and TRBJ1-2; D gene uncertain. This CDR3 contains 15 residues. Germline V CDR1 and CDR2: SGHRS, YFSETQ. Trimming cost V 6 bases and J 8 bases, with 23 bases left between them. The CDR3 spells CASKVDMAVPRGYTF. The CDR3 nucleotides are TGCGCCAGCAAAGTAGATATGGCAGTCCCTAGGGGCTACACCTTC.

This clone was counted only a few times. The V gene is TRBV4-2, the J gene TRBJ1-1, with unresolved D. This CDR3 region has 11 residues. The germline V gene has CDR1 LGHNA and CDR2 YNFKEQ. The V end lost 6 bases, the J end lost 7 bases, and 9 bases lay between the germline ends. The chain's CDR3 is CASRSGFEAFF. The CDR3, as DNA: TGTGCCAGCAGGTCGGGGTTTGAAGCTTTCTTT.

This clone has only a few counts. The V call is TRBV25-1, the J call TRBJ1-2, with unresolved D. Germline V CDR1 and CDR2: MGHDK, SYGVNS. There are 13 residues in the CDR3. V dropped 1 base and J dropped 8 bases, with 11 bases sitting between them. The CDR3 DNA reads as TGTGCCAGCAGTGAATCCCCAGGCAGGGGCTACACCTTC. Translation gives CASSESPGRGYTF.